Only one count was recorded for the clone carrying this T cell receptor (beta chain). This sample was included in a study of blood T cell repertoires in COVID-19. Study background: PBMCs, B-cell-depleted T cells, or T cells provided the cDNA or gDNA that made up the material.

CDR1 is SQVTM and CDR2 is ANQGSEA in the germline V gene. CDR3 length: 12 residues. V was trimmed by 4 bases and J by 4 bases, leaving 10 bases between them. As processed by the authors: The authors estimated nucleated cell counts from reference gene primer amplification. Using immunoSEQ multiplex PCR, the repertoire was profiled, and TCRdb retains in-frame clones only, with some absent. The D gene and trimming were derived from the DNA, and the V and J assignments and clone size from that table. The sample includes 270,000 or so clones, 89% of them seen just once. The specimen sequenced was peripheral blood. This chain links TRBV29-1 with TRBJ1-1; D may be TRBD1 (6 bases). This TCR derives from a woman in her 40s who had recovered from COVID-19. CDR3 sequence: CSVVQGITEAFF. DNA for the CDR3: TGCAGCGTTGTCCAGGGGATCACTGAAGCTTTCTTT.